The 28 T cell receptor beta chains below were found in one sample sequenced in a study of blood T cell repertoires in COVID-19. Here immunoSEQ multiplex PCR was the method, and the copy in TCRdb shows in-frame clones only, minus some. The profile shows about 250,000 clones, about 88% of them singletons. Sequenced: PBMCs or T cells enriched from blood (not recorded which). The receptor source for this set is a woman aged 50 to 60 who had recovered from COVID-19.

Note on this clone: The conserved final phenylalanine or tryptophan is absent from the CDR3, which likely points to a read error. The V gene is TRBV3-1 (or the pseudogene TRBV3-2), the J gene TRBJ1-2; tentatively, D is TRBD1 (5 bases). V was pared by 2 bases and J by 3 bases, with 10 bases between. Germline V gene lookup returns CDR1 LGHDT and CDR2 YNNKEL (reference sequence). This CDR3 region has 14 residues. The CDR3 region is CASSQPGHYYGYTL. The CDR3 DNA sequence: TGTGCCAGCAGCCAACCCGGACATTACTATGGCTACACCCTC.

The rearrangement links TRBV9 to TRBJ2-2; TRBD1 aligns across 9 bases. The CDR3 covers 16 residues. In germline, CDR1 is SGDLS, CDR2 YYNGEE. The V gene end was trimmed by 4 bases and the J gene end by 8 bases; junction bases not matched to a gene: 12. The CDR3 DNA follows: TGTGCCAGCAGCAACCCGGGACAGGGTTTAGCGGGGGAGCTGTTTTTT. It specifies CASSNPGQGLAGELFF.

This CDR3 is CASSINQIEGNTIYF. CDR3 DNA sequence: TGTGCCAGTAGTATAAACCAGATCGAAGGAAACACCATATATTTT. The rearrangement joins TRBV19 to TRBJ1-3; D not certain. V was cut by 2 bases and J by 4 bases, with 12 bases left in between. Germline V gene data show CDR1 as LNHDA and CDR2 as SQIVND (reference sequence). The CDR3 length is 15 residues.

This rearrangement joins TRBV30 to TRBJ1-6; D remains unclear. Germline CDR1 is GTSNPN and CDR2 is SVGIG (reference sequence). V dropped 1 base and J dropped 13 bases, with 11 bases sitting between them. The CDR3 sequence is 12 residues long. The CDR3: CAWSAQYMPLHF. CDR3 DNA: TGTGCCTGGAGTGCACAATACATGCCCCTCCACTTT.

V usage is TRBV6-6 and J usage is TRBJ2-2, with a possible D match to TRBD2 (5 bases). V lost 8 bases and J 7 bases, leaving 14 bases between the germline ends. CDR1 is MNHNY and CDR2 is SVGAGI in the germline V gene (reference sequence). CDR3 length equals 13 residues. CDR3 nucleotides: TGTGCCAGCGGACTGACTCAGCACGGGGAGCTGTTTTTT. Its protein product is CASGLTQHGELFF.

This clone was counted a single time. The rearrangement uses TRBV30 and TRBJ1-4, with D unclear. Trimming pared 0 bases from V and 5 bases from J, leaving 7 bases between. Looked up from germline, CDR1 is GTSNPN and CDR2 is SVGIG (reference sequence). The CDR3 length is 13 residues. CDR3: CAWSVTRNEKLFF. CDR3 nucleotides: TGTGCCTGGAGTGTGACCAGGAATGAAAAACTGTTTTTT.

In this sample, this clone turned up once. The rearrangement links TRBV11-2 to TRBJ2-5, with D maybe TRBD2 (6 bases). The length of the CDR3 is 18 residues. CDR1 is SGHAT and CDR2 is FQNNGV in the germline V gene. V was pared by 5 bases and J by 4 bases, with 26 bases between. The CDR3 loop reads CASSLHLGGSSWGETQYF. The CDR3, as DNA: TGTGCCAGCAGCCTACACCTGGGGGGATCCTCATGGGGAGAGACCCAGTACTTC.

This sequence joins TRBV30 and TRBJ2-5; tentatively, D is TRBD1 (5 bases). CDR3 size: 12 residues. The germline V gene encodes CDR1 GTSNPN and CDR2 SVGIG (reference sequence). V shed 8 bases and J shed 0 bases, with 10 bases lying between them. The CDR3 here is CAGQGYQETQYF. The DNA of the CDR3 is TGTGCCGGTCAGGGTTACCAAGAGACCCAGTACTTC.

V is TRBV5-6 and J is TRBJ2-2; TRBD1 matches 8 bases. Germline lookup yields CDR1 SGHDT and CDR2 YYEEEE. V shed 8 bases and J 5 bases; nucleotides not matched to a gene: 8. The CDR3 loop spans 14 amino acids. The CDR3 loop reads CASCRTGLTGELFF. As DNA, the CDR3 is TGTGCCAGTTGTCGGACAGGGCTGACCGGGGAGCTGTTTTTT.

V usage is TRBV30 and J usage is TRBJ1-5; D is undetermined. Trimming stripped 2 bases from V and 1 base from J, with 9 bases between. The CDR3 length is 14 residues. CDR1 GTSNPN and CDR2 SVGIG come from the germline V gene (reference sequence). CDR3 nucleotide sequence: TGTGCCTGGAGTTTGCCGGTGAGCAATCAGCCCCAGCATTTT. Its protein is CAWSLPVSNQPQHF.

The chain links TRBV5-4 to TRBJ1-1; 8 bases are shared with TRBD1. With V trimmed by 4 bases and J by 4 bases, 3 bases remained unmatched. The CDR3 runs to 13 residues. In germline, CDR1 is SGHNT, CDR2 YYREEE (reference sequence). Here the CDR3 DNA reads TGTGCCAGCAGCAGTACAGGGGGCACTGAAGCTTTCTTT. Its protein product is CASSSTGGTEAFF.

This chain links TRBV30 with TRBJ2-1; D is possibly TRBD2 (5 bases). The germline V gene has CDR1 GTSNPN and CDR2 SVGIG (reference sequence). The CDR3 length is 15 residues. V dropped 0 bases and J dropped 2 bases, with 11 bases sitting between them. The CDR3 nucleotides read TGTGCCTGGAGTGTCCTCGTCGGGACCTACAATGAGCAGTTCTTC. Protein: CAWSVLVGTYNEQFF.

The chain joins TRBV9 to TRBJ1-1; 7 nucleotides agree with TRBD1. The trim removed 0 bases at V and 3 bases at J, leaving 11 bases unmatched. Germline assignment: CDR1 SGDLS and CDR2 YYNGEE. The length of the CDR3 is 17 residues. The CDR3 nucleotides are TGTGCCAGCAGCGTAGGGGCAGGGGGTTTGGGGGACACTGAAGCTTTCTTT. This gives the protein CASSVGAGGLGDTEAFF.

This chain joins TRBV3-1 (or the pseudogene TRBV3-2) and TRBJ2-1; tentatively, D is TRBD2 (6 bases). There are 13 residues in the CDR3. The germline V and J ends were trimmed by 7 bases and 6 bases, with 13 bases remaining between them. CDR1 is LGHDT, CDR2 YNNKEL, per germline (reference sequence). In nucleotides, the CDR3 is TGTGCCAGCACCAATGGAGGGGTCAATGAGCAGTTCTTC. It codes for CASTNGGVNEQFF.

The J gene is TRBJ1-2, the V gene TRBV5-1; TRBD1 matches 8 bases. The CDR3 spans 16 residues. Germline CDR1 and CDR2: SGHRS and YFSETQ. V was clipped by 2 bases and J by 6 bases; unmatched bases: 12. CDR3 sequence: CASSFGTGGTGHGYTF. CDR3 in DNA: TGCGCCAGCAGCTTCGGGACAGGAGGAACGGGTCATGGCTACACCTTC.

The chain carries TRBV2 and TRBJ2-7; 7 bases map to TRBD2. V gave up 10 bases and J gave up 4 bases; unmatched junction bases: 10. Germline CDR1 and CDR2: SNHLY and FYNNEI. The CDR3 is made up of 13 amino acids. CDR3 residues: CATSASGQYEQYF. As DNA, the CDR3 is TGTGCCACCTCGGCTAGCGGACAATACGAGCAGTACTTC.

The CDR3 region has the DNA TGTGCCAGCAGTGAGAGGGGGCGGGAAAAACTGTTTTTT. Amino acids: CASSERGREKLFF. V and J are TRBV2 and TRBJ1-4, with 7 bases that match TRBD1. J lost 8 bases, V lost 3 bases, and 3 bases had no gene match. The germline gives CDR1 SNHLY, CDR2 FYNNEI. The length of the CDR3 is 13 residues.

Comment on this clone: Distinct nucleotide sequences in the sample also encode this CDR3. The rearrangement links TRBV3-1 (or the pseudogene TRBV3-2) to TRBJ2-5; weak D call: TRBD1 (6 bases). Deletions cut 3 bases from V and 2 bases from J, with 10 bases between. Germline CDR1 and CDR2: LGHDT and YNNKEL (reference sequence). This CDR3 spans 14 amino acids. The CDR3 loop reads CASSQGTRQETQYF. CDR3 sequence (DNA): TGTGCCAGCAGCCAGGGGACACGGCAAGAGACCCAGTACTTC.

This CDR3 reads CASIRTGQGPNYGYTF. CDR3 nucleotides: TGTGCCAGCATCAGAACCGGACAGGGGCCTAACTATGGCTACACCTTC. The chain uses TRBV28 and TRBJ1-2; 9 nucleotides match TRBD1. Trimming cost V 7 bases and J 0 bases; bases outside gene matches: 9. Germline assignment: CDR1 MDHEN and CDR2 SYDVKM. The CDR3 spans 16 residues.

The DNA of the CDR3 is TGCGCCAGCAGCCAAGATCTAGGATTGGGGACCCAGTACTTC. Residues: CASSQDLGLGTQYF. J is TRBJ2-5 and V is TRBV4-3; no clear D gene. V shed 0 bases and J shed 7 bases, with 12 bases lying between them. Per germline, CDR1 LGHNA and CDR2 YSLEER. The CDR3 extends over 14 amino acids.

V and J are TRBV28 and TRBJ2-3, with 9 bases that match TRBD2. Trimming at V came to 5 bases and at J to 10 bases, leaving 10 bases not matched to a gene. CDR1 and CDR2 from the germline V gene are MDHEN and SYDVKM. The CDR3 covers 14 residues. DNA of the CDR3: TGTGCCAGCAGTACCGGGACTAGCCCGCTTGCGCAGTATTTT. It is translated as CASSTGTSPLAQYF.

This chain connects TRBV11-1 to TRBJ2-1; D ambiguous. The CDR3 totals 12 residues. The V gene's germline CDR1 is SGHAT and CDR2 FQDESV (reference sequence). The ends were cut back, 5 bases at V and 8 bases at J, with 10 bases in the middle. CDR3 bases: TGTGCCAGCAGCCGCTTAAGCCATGAGCAGTTCTTC. It yields the protein CASSRLSHEQFF.

This chain links TRBV19 with TRBJ2-1; 9 bases map to TRBD2. The V segment lost 2 bases and the J segment 8 bases; nucleotides outside the gene matches: 13. Germline V gene sequence: CDR1 LNHDA, CDR2 SQIVND (reference sequence). This CDR3 comprises 17 residues. The DNA of the CDR3 is TGTGCCAGTAGTATAAGTGGTAGGAGCGGGAGGAATGATGAGCAGTTCTTC. The encoded protein is CASSISGRSGRNDEQFF.

This clone was seen a handful of times. The chain uses TRBV12-3 or TRBV12-4 and TRBJ1-4; no reliable D call. The CDR3 runs 12 residues. V was pared by 6 bases and J by 10 bases, with 12 bases between. CDR3 residues: CASRGYSGKLFF. CDR3 DNA sequence: TGTGCCAGCAGAGGCTACAGTGGAAAACTGTTTTTT.

The rearrangement links TRBV19 to TRBJ1-6; 11 bases agree with TRBD1. CDR1 and CDR2 from the germline V gene are LNHDA and SQIVND (reference sequence). The V gene end was trimmed by 4 bases and the J gene end by 9 bases; junction bases not matched to a gene: 5. The CDR3 sequence is 15 residues long. CDR3 nucleotide sequence: TGTGCCAGTAGTACCGGGACAGGGGGTCGTTCACCCCTCCACTTT. Protein: CASSTGTGGRSPLHF.

This chain links TRBV5-1 with TRBJ2-1; TRBD2 aligns across 11 bases. V lost 0 bases to trimming and J lost 5 bases; unmatched junction nucleotides: 10. The V gene's germline CDR1 is SGHRS and CDR2 YFSETQ. The CDR3 has 18 amino acids. CDR3 in DNA: TGCGCCAGCAGCTTGGGACCCCATAGCGGGAGGGTTAACAATGAGCAGTTCTTC. Encoded protein: CASSLGPHSGRVNNEQFF.

The CDR3 DNA reads as TGTGCCTGGACAGGAGGGGAGGCCAACTACGAGCAGTACTTC. Translating it yields CAWTGGEANYEQYF. The chain couples TRBV30 to TRBJ2-7; weak D call: TRBD2 (6 bases). V was cut by 4 bases and J by 3 bases, with 16 bases left in between. Germline loops: CDR1 GTSNPN, CDR2 SVGIG (reference sequence). This CDR3 is built from 14 residues. Full variable domain (outside the CDR3, taken from reference TRBV30 and TRBJ2-7): SQTIHQWPATLVQPVGSPLSLECTVEGTSNPNLYWYRQAAGRGLQLLFYSVGIGQISSEVPQNLSASRPQDRQFILSSKKLLLSDSGFYLCAWTGGEANYEQYFGPGTRLTVT.

The rearrangement uses TRBV3-1 (or the pseudogene TRBV3-2) and TRBJ1-2; no clear D gene. The CDR3 has 14 amino acids. CDR1 is LGHDT and CDR2 is YNNKEL in the germline V gene (reference sequence). V gave up 4 bases and J gave up 2 bases, with 11 bases separating them. The CDR3 reads CASSPREGNYGYTF. CDR3 DNA sequence: TGTGCCAGCAGCCCCCGTGAGGGAAACTATGGCTACACCTTC.